A single sample is the source of the 8 T cell receptor beta chains below, sequenced in a study of OX40 agonist ivuxolimab in advanced cancers. Assay: immunoSEQ multiplex PCR; the TCRdb copy retains only in-frame clones and omits some. The data contain about 100,000 clones, approximately 90% of them singletons. The sequencing used CD4+ or CD8+ T cells sorted from blood, collected in a trial of the OX40 agonist ivuxolimab. These receptors were obtained from an adult with an advanced solid tumor such as melanoma, head and neck, liver or kidney cancer.

The V gene is TRBV18, the J gene TRBJ1-5, with a weak D call TRBD1 (6 bases). Germline V gene sequence: CDR1 KGHSH, CDR2 LQKENI. CDR3 length equals 13 residues. V lost 3 bases and J lost 14, with 17 bases in between. CDR3 sequence reads: CASSPGSNRDKHF. The CDR3 DNA reads as TGTGCCAGCTCACCCGGTAGTAATCGGGACAAGCATTTT. Full variable domain (outside the CDR3, taken from reference TRBV18 and TRBJ1-5): NAGVMQNPRHLVRRRGQEARLRCSPMKGHSHVYWYRQLPEEGLKFMVYLQKENIIDESGMPKERFSAEFPKEGPSILRIQQVVRGDSAAYFCASSPGSNRDKHFGDGTRLSIL.

This clone was found once. The chain recombines TRBV7-2 with TRBJ2-1, with 8 bases aligning to TRBD2. CDR3 length: 17 residues. Germline values: CDR1 SGHTA, CDR2 FQGNSA. The trim removed 1 base at V and 8 bases at J, leaving 13 bases unmatched. The CDR3 region has the DNA TGTGCCAGCAGCTTAGGGTTAGCGGGAAACGGAAGGCATGAGCAGTTCTTC. Its translation is CASSLGLAGNGRHEQFF.

This chain joins TRBV21-1 and TRBJ1-2. TRBV21-1 is given as a pseudogene. The CDR3 contains 14 residues. The CDR3 reads CASSPFGGEGGYTF. In DNA form, the CDR3 reads TGTGCCAGCAGCCCATTTGGTGGGGAAGGAGGCTACACCTTC.

This chain uses TRBV7-2 with TRBJ2-1; TRBD2 aligns across 8 bases. The germline V gene has CDR1 SGHTA and CDR2 FQGNSA. The length of the CDR3 is 16 residues. The J segment lost 5 bases and the V segment lost 3 bases, leaving 9 bases of the junction unmatched. CDR3 nucleotide sequence: TGTGCCAGCAGCTTCCTCCCGACTAGCGTCGACAATGAGCAGTTCTTC. Translating gives CASSFLPTSVDNEQFF. The complete variable domain, with remaining parts taken from reference TRBV7-2 and TRBJ2-1, reads GAGVSQSPSNKVTEKGKDVELRCDPISGHTALYWYRQSLGQGLEFLIYFQGNSAPDKSGLPSDRFSAERTGGSVSTLTIQRTQQEDSAVYLCASSFLPTSVDNEQFFGPGTRLTVL.

The V and J genes are TRBV5-1 and TRBJ2-2; no definite D call. Germline V gene lookup returns CDR1 SGHRS and CDR2 YFSETQ. This CDR3 contains 12 residues. The V end lost 3 bases, the J end lost 7 bases, and 7 bases lay between the germline ends. This CDR3 reads CASSSEVGELFF. The CDR3 DNA sequence: TGCGCCAGCAGCTCGGAAGTCGGGGAGCTGTTTTTT.

This clone appeared once. The rearrangement links TRBV18 to TRBJ1-1; TRBD1 aligns across 8 bases. V was pared by 3 bases and J by 10 bases, with 7 bases of the junction left unmatched. Germline V CDR1 and CDR2: KGHSH, LQKENI. This CDR3 spans 13 amino acids. CDR3 region: CASSPTTGVGAFF. As DNA, the CDR3 is TGTGCCAGCTCACCGACGACAGGGGTTGGAGCTTTCTTT. Variable domain in full (rest from reference TRBV18 and TRBJ1-1): NAGVMQNPRHLVRRRGQEARLRCSPMKGHSHVYWYRQLPEEGLKFMVYLQKENIIDESGMPKERFSAEFPKEGPSILRIQQVVRGDSAAYFCASSPTTGVGAFFGQGTRLTVV.

V gene TRBV28 combines with J gene TRBJ2-1; D possibly corresponds to TRBD2 (5 bases). In germline, CDR1 is MDHEN, CDR2 SYDVKM. The CDR3 is 13 residues long. V dropped 5 bases and J dropped 9 bases, with 14 bases sitting between them. For the CDR3, the DNA is TGTGCCAGCAGTCCTGGACTCCCACCTGAGCAGTTCTTC. Amino acids: CASSPGLPPEQFF. The full variable domain, in which reference TRBV28 and TRBJ2-1 provide the parts outside the CDR3, is DVKVTQSSRYLVKRTGEKVFLECVQDMDHENMFWYRQDPGLGLRLIYFSYDVKMKEKGDIPEGYSVSREKKERFSLILESASTNQTSMYLCASSPGLPPEQFFGPGTRLTVL.

The CDR3 DNA sequence: TGTGCCAGCAGCTTGGCCGTCGGAGGGACCTACAATGAGCAGTTCTTC. It specifies CASSLAVGGTYNEQFF. V and J are TRBV5-6 and TRBJ2-1; D is perhaps TRBD2 (6 bases). The CDR3 runs to 16 residues. Looked up from germline, CDR1 is SGHDT and CDR2 is YYEEEE. V was clipped by 0 bases and J by 2 bases, with 12 bases between them.